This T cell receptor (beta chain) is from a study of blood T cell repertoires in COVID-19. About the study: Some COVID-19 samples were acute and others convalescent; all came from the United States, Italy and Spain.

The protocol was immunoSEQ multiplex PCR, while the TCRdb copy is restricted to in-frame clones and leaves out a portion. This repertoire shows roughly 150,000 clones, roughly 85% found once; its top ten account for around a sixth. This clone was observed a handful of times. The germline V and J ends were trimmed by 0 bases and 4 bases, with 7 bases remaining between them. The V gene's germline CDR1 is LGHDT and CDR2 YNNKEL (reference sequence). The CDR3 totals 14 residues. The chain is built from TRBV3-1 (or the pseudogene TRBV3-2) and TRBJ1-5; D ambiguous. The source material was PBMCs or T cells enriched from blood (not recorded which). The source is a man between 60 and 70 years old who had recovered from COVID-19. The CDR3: CASSQESDNQPQHF. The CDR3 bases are TGTGCCAGCAGCCAAGAATCAGATAATCAGCCCCAGCATTTT.